This T cell receptor (beta chain) was identified in a study of cytomegalovirus exposure and HLA in healthy donors (dated by TCRdb to 2017 to 2019). Regarding the research as a whole: According to an earlier analysis of a few hundred of the donors, 150 million to 200 million T cells yielded 100 million or so unique TCR beta sequences and approximately 300 Gb of sequence data. Across around 400 genotyped donors of the cohort, an average of roughly 250,000 unique TCR beta nucleotide sequences per donor were sequenced, and around 20% of those sequences were non-productive. A later analysis re-analyzed previously published TCR beta repertoires from 666 donors and added high-resolution HLA genotyping to study TCR occurrence patterns. Rather than drawing on any new phenotypic data, the later analysis identified candidate immune exposures from TCR beta sequences and the way those sequences occurred across donors. The T cell repertoires of 666 subjects were profiled by immunosequencing and related to cytomegalovirus serostatus. To decide whether each TCR beta V gene segment behaved as functional or pseudogenic, an earlier analysis of some 540 of the donors relied on high-throughput TCR beta sequencing. Along with the roughly 670-subject first cohort, a separate validation cohort of 120 different subjects was used. The study aimed to test whether signatures of past pathogen exposure could be identified by cataloging public T cell receptors. Because of strong linkage in the cohort, 4 to 6 DR-DQ haplotypes were treated as single units for association and clustering. A later genetic analysis used genome-wide SNP genotypes for about 60% of the 666 donors, treating that subset as a discovery cohort. The study combined high-throughput TCR immunosequencing, statistical association of individual TCRs with disease status, and machine learning to predict cytomegalovirus infection status. HLA typing covered class I and class II loci at four-digit resolution. Donor age, sex, ethnicity and CMV serostatus were compiled together with the repertoire data. The genetic ancestry cluster associated with self-reported Caucasian donors included about 84% of the 398 genotyped donors. The number of typed donors differed by locus: roughly 629-640 for A, B, C, DRB1 and DQB1; 522 for DQA1; 606 for DPA1; and roughly 490 for DPB1. Every repertoire in the discovery cohort had been generated on one and the same sequencing platform. An early release covering roughly 640 HLA-typed donors comprised about 310 gigabases of sequencing data and tens of millions of unique TCR sequences. Broad study findings and their caveats: A later analysis reported that several top co-occurrence clusters appeared linked to parvovirus B19, influenza, CMV and Epstein-Barr virus. A few of the identified cytomegalovirus-associated TCR beta chains were confirmed in vitro to be specific for cytomegalovirus antigens. The presence/absence analyses assumed that sequencing depth was roughly uniform across donors, and that assumption may not be true. Linkage disequilibrium might explain the correlated functional status among segregating V segments, but an unknown experimental factor could not be excluded. In a later analysis, around 15,000 TCR beta sequences were associated with specific HLA alleles at a false discovery rate of 0.05. In a later analysis, TCR association rates were found to vary across HLA loci, with the most associated TCRs seen for DRB1 alleles and the fewest for HLA-C alleles. HLA typing was unavailable for some donors at each locus, so association tests used only the typed subset. A later analysis found that most CMV-associated TCR beta chains appeared HLA-restricted, with HLA associations seemingly driven largely by CMV exposure. Compared with the roughly 700-donor mean, donors in an Asian-associated ancestry cluster had fewer N-insertions in productive TCRs, according to a later genetic analysis. In a later genetic analysis, a missense DCLRE1C variant was associated with V-gene and J-gene trimming of TCR beta chains, and the association was replicated in an independent cohort. Strong co-occurrence of HLA alleles, especially DR and DQ, made assigning TCR associations to individual alleles difficult. The cohort was sequenced for TCR beta chains only, and without alpha or paired-chain data the features that could be detected were limited. In both the original and validation cohorts, the classifier was reported to diagnose cytomegalovirus status with high specificity and sensitivity. A further reported finding was that TCR beta sequences accurately predicted the HLA-A and HLA-B alleles for most subjects in the first cohort. Most TCR sequences were seen in very few donors, while some public TCRs were found in many individuals. In an earlier analysis of 450 to 750 of the donors, most TCR beta V segments appeared in productive rearrangements about 87% or about 30% of the time, broadly matching IMGT annotations. Because counts were too low, 15 to 20 rarely observed V segments, including chromosome 9 orphons, were excluded from the earlier analysis of several hundred of the donors. In a later analysis, HLA-associated TCR beta chains were found to be more clonally expanded and to have lower generation probabilities than equally common non-associated chains. Some IMGT-functional V segments, including TRBV6-2 and TRBV6-3, could not be told apart with the 87-base-pair reads, so those segments were excluded. A total of 164 TCR beta chains were listed by the study as associated with cytomegalovirus. The sequencing pipeline was judged likely to have produced a cluster of highly shared sequence variants as a technical artifact. The authors suggested that the approach could potentially be extended to other disease states and immunological phenotypes. For the cohort, immune exposure information was limited to CMV serostatus.

Library construction relied on the immunoSEQ multiplex PCR assay. For the multiplex PCR, a mixture combining 60 forward primers for TCR Vbeta segments and 13 reverse primers for TCR Jbeta segments was used. Amplification of the CDR3 region of rearranged TCR beta genes was performed with a multiplex PCR assay on genomic DNA. On the Illumina HiSeq System, the amplified TCR beta libraries were sequenced as 87-base-pair reads. Turning to the authors' computational methods: A later analysis counted 75 million to 100 million unique TCR beta chains across the 600 to 850 repertoires, and roughly 11 million of these chains were shared by at least two donors. Raw reads were error-corrected and collapsed into unique sequences by a nearest-neighbor algorithm in which closely related sequences were merged to remove PCR and sequencing errors. Alignment of CDR3 sequences to IMGT reference sequences was used to assign V, D and J gene segments. Each retained sequence needed at least a six-nucleotide match to both a V gene segment and a J gene segment. A rearrangement was called productive if the CDR3 had no stop codons and remained in frame with V and J, and every other rearrangement was called non-productive. CDR3 was defined according to IMGT convention as the region running from the second conserved V-encoded cysteine to the conserved J-encoded phenylalanine. Sequences without an unambiguous match to a single V gene segment were excluded from the earlier analysis of a few hundred of the donors. An earlier analysis of 587 of the donors classified V segments as functional when productive rearrangements were above 56.7% and as segregating when the standard deviation between donors was above 5%. A statistical classification framework was built for diagnosing cytomegalovirus status from the catalog of TCR beta chain sequences. A later analysis assigned V and J genes by comparing TCR nucleotide sequences with IMGT/GENE-DB human TR gene sequences. The TCRdist pipeline was used in a later analysis to assign CDR3 sequences and most-parsimonious VDJ recombination scenarios. In a later analysis, each TCR beta chain was defined by its CDR3 amino acid sequence together with its V-gene family, and reads without a unique V-gene family were excluded. A later analysis removed 450 to 600 highly shared, low-generation-probability nucleotide sequences to deal with suspected cross-contamination and a sequencing artifact. In a later analysis, a clonal expansion index was calculated for each public chain from normalized within-repertoire ranks of inferred template counts. Generation probabilities in a later analysis came from a VDJ recombination model fitted to out-of-frame rearrangements, and those results were checked against IGoR. In a later analysis, hypergeometric tests were used to score TCR-TCR, TCR-HLA and TCR-CMV co-occurrence, with a repertoire-size bias correction applied to TCR pairs. To estimate false discovery rates, a later analysis permuted the HLA or CMV assignments 20 times. In a later analysis, co-occurring TCRs were grouped with DBSCAN, and TCRdist sequence similarity was added when clustering was performed within HLA-allele-positive subsets. For co-occurrence clustering, repertoires with fewer than 30,000 or more than 120,000 public chains were excluded, along with about five repertoires with anomalous nucleotide sharing. TCRdb limited this immuneACCESS table to in-frame rearrangements with V and J called. A share of clones is missing; checked studies link under half to unresolved V genes, and the rest is unexplained. V and J calls and clone size are copied from that table; D and trimming were computed from the DNA. Within this sample are 160,000 or so clones, with about four fifths of them counted one time only. The ten largest clones add up to about 10% of the sample.

The cohort was made up of roughly 670 healthy bone marrow donors. All cohort members were sampled while nominally healthy, although unrecorded immune exposures were likely present. The donor tested CMV seropositive and was one of the 289 seropositive cohort members. A peripheral blood sample was provided by each donor, and peripheral blood mononuclear cells were used for TCR beta sequencing. The Qiagen DNeasy Blood Extraction Kit was used to extract genomic DNA from the blood cell samples. Comments on this clone: Its recognized antigen is unknown. It has no much larger one-base neighbor in the sample; base qualities were not kept.

V is pruned by 0 bases and J by 4 bases, leaving 7 bases of the junction without a gene match. The CDR3 covers 16 residues, taking in both the cysteine and the phenylalanine. The sequence is cut down to CDR3 DNA, 48 bases in frame from base 1. The germline V gene encodes CDR1 SGDLS and CDR2 YYNGEE. The sequenced sample consisted of PBMCs. Recombination connected TRBV9 to TRBJ2-1, with 7 bases aligning to TRBD2. The receptor was derived from a man between 50 and 59 years old in good health and CMV-seropositive. The CDR3 is CASSVGGAGPYNEQFF. The nucleotide sequence reads as follows: TGTGCCAGCAGCGTAGGGGGAGCGGGGCCTTACAATGAGCAGTTCTTC.